This T cell receptor beta chain came from a study of OX40 agonist ivuxolimab in advanced cancers. Study-level findings and limits: CD8+ T cells showed, on average, more clonal expansion than CD4+ cells.

A word on this clone: Its antigen is not known.

CDR1 SGHVS and CDR2 FQNEAQ come from the germline V gene. The V end was cut by 1 base, the J end by 4 bases, with 8 bases between. The CDR3 spans 13 residues. Produced via immunoSEQ multiplex PCR; TCRdb's table is partial and in-frame only. The data show approximately 62,000 clones, 70% to 90% seen once. The clonotype originates from an adult with an advanced solid tumor such as melanoma, head and neck, liver or kidney cancer. The V and J genes are TRBV7-8 and TRBJ2-7; D is possibly TRBD2 (5 bases). The sample in question was CD4+ or CD8+ T cells sorted from blood, obtained in a trial of the OX40 agonist ivuxolimab. The CDR3 sequence is CASSLEKRYEQYF. DNA for the CDR3: TGTGCCAGCAGCTTAGAGAAGCGGTACGAGCAGTACTTC.